By share, the clone carrying this T cell receptor (beta chain) ranks as large. This specimen belongs to a study of T cell changes during pregnancy in multiple sclerosis. The repertoire was sequenced with immunoSEQ multiplex PCR; TCRdb's copy has only in-frame clones and lacks some. The sample consists of fewer than 20,000 clones, about 84% of them appearing once. Germline CDR1 reads MNHNS; CDR2 reads SASEGT. With V trimmed by 4 bases and J by 6 bases, 7 bases remained unmatched. The CDR3 totals 15 residues. This TCR was sampled from a female donor with multiple sclerosis, enrolled in a pregnancy study. The sequenced sample was CD8+ T cells from peripheral blood mononuclear cells, obtained after pregnancy. This chain joins TRBV6-1 and TRBJ1-5, with TRBD1 matching over 9 bases. The CDR3 is CASSAAGTGSQPQHF. The CDR3 DNA reads TGTGCCAGCAGTGCTGCCGGGACAGGGAGTCAGCCCCAGCATTTT.